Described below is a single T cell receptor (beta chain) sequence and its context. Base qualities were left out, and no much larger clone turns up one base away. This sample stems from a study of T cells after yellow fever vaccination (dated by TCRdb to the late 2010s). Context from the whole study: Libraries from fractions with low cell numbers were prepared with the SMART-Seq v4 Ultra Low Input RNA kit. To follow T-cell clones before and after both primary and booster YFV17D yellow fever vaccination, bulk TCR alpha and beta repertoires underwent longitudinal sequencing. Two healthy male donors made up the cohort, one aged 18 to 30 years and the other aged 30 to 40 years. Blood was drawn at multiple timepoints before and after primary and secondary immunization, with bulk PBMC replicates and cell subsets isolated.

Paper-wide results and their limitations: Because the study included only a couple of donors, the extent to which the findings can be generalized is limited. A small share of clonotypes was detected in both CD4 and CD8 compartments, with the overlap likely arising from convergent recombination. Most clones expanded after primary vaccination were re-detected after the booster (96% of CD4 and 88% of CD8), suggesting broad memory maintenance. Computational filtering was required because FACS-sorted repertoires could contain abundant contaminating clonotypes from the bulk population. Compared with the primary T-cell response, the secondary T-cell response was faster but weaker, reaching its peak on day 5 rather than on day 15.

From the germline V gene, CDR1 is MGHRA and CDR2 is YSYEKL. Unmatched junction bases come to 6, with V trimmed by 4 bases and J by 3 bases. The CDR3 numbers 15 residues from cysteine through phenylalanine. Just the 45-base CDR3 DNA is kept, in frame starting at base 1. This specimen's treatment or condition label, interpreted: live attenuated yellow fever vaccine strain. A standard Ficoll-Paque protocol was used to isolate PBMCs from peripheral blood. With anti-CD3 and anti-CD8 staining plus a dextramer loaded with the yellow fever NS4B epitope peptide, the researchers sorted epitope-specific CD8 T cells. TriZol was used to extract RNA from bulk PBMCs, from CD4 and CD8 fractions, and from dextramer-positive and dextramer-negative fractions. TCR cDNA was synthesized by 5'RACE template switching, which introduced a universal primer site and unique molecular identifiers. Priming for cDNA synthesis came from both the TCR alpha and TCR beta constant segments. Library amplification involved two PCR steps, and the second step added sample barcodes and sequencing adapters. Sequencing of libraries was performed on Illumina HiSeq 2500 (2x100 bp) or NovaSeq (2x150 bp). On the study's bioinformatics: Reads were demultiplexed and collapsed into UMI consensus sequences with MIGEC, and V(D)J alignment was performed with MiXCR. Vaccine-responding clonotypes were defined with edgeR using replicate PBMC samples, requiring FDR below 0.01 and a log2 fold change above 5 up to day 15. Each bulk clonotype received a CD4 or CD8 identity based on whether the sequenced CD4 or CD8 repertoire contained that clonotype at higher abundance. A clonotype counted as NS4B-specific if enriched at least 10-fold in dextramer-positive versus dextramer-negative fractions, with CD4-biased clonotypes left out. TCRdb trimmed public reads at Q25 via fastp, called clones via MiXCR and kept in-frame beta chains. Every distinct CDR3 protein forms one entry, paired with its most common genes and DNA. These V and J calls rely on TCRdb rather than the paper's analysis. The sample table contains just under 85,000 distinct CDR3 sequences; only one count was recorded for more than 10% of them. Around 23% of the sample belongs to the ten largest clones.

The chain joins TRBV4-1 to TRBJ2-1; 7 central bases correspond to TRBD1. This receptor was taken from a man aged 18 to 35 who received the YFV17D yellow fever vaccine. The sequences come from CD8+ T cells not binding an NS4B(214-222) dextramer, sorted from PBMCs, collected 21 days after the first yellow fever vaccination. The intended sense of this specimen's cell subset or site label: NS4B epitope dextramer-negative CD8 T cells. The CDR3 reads CASSPQGPYYNEQFF. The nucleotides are TGCGCCAGCAGCCCACAGGGGCCTTACTACAATGAGCAGTTCTTC.